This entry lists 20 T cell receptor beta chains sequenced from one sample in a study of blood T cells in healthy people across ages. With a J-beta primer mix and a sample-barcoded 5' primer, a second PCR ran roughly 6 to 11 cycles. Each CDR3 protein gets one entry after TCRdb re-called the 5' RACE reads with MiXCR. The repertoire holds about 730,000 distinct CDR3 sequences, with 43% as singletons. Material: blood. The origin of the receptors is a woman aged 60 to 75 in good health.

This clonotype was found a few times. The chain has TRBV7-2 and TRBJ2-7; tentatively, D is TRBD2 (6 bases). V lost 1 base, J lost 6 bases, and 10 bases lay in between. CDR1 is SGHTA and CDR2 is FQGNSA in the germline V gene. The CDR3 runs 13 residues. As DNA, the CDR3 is TGTGCCAGCAGCTTAGTGGAGGGGCTCGAGCAGTACTTC. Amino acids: CASSLVEGLEQYF.

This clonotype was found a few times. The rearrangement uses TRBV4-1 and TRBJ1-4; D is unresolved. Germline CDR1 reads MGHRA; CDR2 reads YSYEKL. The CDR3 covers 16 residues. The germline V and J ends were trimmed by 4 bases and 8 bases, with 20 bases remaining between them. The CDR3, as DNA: TGCGCCAGCAGCCCCCGAAGGGATCGGGTGCACGAAAAACTGTTTTTT. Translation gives CASSPRRDRVHEKLFF.

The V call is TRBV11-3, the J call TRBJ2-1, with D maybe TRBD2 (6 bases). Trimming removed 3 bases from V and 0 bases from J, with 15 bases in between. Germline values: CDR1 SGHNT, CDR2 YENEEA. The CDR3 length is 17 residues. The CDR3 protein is CASSLQGGGSSYNEQFF. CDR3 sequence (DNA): TGTGCCAGCAGCTTGCAGGGTGGGGGGAGCTCCTACAATGAGCAGTTCTTC.

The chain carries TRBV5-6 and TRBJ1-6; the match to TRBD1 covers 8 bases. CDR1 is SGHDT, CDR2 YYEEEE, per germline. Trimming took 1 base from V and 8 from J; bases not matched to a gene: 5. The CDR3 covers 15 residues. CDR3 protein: CASSLYQGAHSPLHF. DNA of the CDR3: TGTGCCAGCAGCTTGTATCAGGGGGCGCATTCACCCCTCCACTTT.

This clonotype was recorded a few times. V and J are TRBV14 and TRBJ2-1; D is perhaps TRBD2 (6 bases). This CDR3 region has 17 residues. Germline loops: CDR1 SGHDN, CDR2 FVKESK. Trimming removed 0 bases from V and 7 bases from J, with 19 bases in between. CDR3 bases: TGTGCCAGCAGCCAAGACGTCACGGGAGTTTTGAGAAATGAGCAGTTCTTC. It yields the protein CASSQDVTGVLRNEQFF.

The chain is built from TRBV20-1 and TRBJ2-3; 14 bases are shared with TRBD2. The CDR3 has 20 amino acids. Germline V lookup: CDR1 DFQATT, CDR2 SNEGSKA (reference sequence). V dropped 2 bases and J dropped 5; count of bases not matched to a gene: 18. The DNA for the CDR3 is TGCAGTGCTAGATTCTCGACTAGCGGGAGGGCCCACGGGATTGGAGATACGCAGTATTTT. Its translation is CSARFSTSGRAHGIGDTQYF.

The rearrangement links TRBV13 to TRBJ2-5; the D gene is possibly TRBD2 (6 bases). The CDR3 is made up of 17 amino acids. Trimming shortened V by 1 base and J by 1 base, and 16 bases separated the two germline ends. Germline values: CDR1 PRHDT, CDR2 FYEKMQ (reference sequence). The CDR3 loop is CASSLVSYWDFQETQYF. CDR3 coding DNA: TGTGCCAGCAGCTTAGTATCCTATTGGGACTTCCAAGAGACCCAGTACTTC.

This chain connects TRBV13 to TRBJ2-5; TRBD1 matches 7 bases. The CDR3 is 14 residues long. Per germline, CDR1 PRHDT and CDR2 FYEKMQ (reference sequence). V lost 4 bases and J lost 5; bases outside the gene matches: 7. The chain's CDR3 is CASSWRQGGETQYF. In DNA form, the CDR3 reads TGTGCCAGCAGCTGGAGACAGGGCGGGGAGACCCAGTACTTC.

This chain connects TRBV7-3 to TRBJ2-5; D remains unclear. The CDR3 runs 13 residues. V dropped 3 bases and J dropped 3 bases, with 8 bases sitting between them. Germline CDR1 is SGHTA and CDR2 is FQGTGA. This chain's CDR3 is CASSFGHKETQYF. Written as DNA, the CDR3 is TGTGCCAGCAGCTTCGGCCACAAAGAGACCCAGTACTTC.

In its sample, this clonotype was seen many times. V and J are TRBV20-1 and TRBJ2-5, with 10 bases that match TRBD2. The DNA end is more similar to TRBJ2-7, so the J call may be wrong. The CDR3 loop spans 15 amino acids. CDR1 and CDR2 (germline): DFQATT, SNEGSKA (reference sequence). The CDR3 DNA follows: TGCAGTGCTAGAATTAGAGCGGGAGGGCCCAGCGAGCAGTACTTC. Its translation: CSARIRAGGPSEQYF.

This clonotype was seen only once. The DNA for the CDR3 is TGTGCCAGCACCTACGGTCTAGCGGGAGTGAACGAGCAGTACTTC. This encodes CASTYGLAGVNEQYF. The rearrangement links TRBV6-2 or TRBV6-3 to TRBJ2-7; the match to TRBD2 covers 10 bases. CDR3 size: 15 residues. V lost 7 bases, J lost 5 bases, and 11 bases stayed unmatched. Germline assignment: CDR1 MNHEY and CDR2 SVGEGT.

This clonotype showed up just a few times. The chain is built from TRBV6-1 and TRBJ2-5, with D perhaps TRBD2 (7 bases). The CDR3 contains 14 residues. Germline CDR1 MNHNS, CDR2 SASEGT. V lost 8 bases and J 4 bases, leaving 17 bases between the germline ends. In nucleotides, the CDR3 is TGTGCCAGCGTGGGGGGGGCCCGTAGAGAGACCCAGTACTTC. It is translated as CASVGGARRETQYF.

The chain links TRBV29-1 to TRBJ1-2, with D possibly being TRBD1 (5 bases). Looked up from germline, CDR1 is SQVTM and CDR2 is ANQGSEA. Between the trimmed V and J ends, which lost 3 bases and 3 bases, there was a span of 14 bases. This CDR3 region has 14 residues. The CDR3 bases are TGCAGCGTTGAGCGGGACCCCAATCACTATGGCTACACCTTC. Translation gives CSVERDPNHYGYTF.

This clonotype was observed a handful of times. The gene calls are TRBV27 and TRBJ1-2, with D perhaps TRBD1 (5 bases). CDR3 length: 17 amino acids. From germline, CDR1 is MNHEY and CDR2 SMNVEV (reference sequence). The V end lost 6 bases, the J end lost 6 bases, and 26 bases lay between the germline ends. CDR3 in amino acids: CASRRKTGFQGIHGYTF. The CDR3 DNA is TGTGCCAGCAGACGTAAGACGGGGTTCCAGGGAATCCATGGCTACACCTTC.

CDR3 nucleotides: TGTGCCAGCAGCTCGGGGGCGGTCACTGAAGCTTTCTTT. Protein: CASSSGAVTEAFF. V and J are TRBV7-3 and TRBJ1-1; a possible D gene is TRBD1 (6 bases). This CDR3 comprises 13 residues. The germline V and J ends were trimmed by 4 bases and 4 bases, with 10 bases remaining between them. Germline assignment: CDR1 SGHTA and CDR2 FQGTGA.

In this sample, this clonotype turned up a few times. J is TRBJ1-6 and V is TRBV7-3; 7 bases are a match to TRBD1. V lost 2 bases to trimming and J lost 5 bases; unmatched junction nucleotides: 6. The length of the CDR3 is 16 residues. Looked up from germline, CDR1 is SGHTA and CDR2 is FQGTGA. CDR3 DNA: TGTGCCAGCAGCTTATCCTACAGGGGCGATAATTCACCCCTCCACTTT. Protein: CASSLSYRGDNSPLHF.

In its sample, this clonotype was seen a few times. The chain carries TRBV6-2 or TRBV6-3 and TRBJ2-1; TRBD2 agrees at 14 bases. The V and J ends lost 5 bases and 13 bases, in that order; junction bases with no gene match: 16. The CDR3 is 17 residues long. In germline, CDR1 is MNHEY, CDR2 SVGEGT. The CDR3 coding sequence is TGTGCCAGCAGTCTCCGGACTAGCGGGGGGCTAAAGGAGACCCAGTTCTTC. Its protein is CASSLRTSGGLKETQFF.

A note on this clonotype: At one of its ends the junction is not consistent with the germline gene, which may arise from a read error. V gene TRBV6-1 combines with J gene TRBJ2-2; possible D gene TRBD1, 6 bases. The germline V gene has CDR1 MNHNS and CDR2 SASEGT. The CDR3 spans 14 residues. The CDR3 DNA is TGTGCCAGTAGTGAACAGGGTAGCACCGGGGAGCTGTTTTTT. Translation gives CASSEQGSTGELFF.

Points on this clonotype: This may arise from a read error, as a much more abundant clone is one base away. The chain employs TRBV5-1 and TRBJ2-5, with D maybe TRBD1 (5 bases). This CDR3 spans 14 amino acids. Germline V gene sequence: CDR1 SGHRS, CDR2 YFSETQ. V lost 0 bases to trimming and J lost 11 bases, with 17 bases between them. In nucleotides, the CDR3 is TGCGCCAGCAGCTTGGAGGCAGGGTACGATGAGCAGTACTTC. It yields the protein CASSLEAGYDEQYF.

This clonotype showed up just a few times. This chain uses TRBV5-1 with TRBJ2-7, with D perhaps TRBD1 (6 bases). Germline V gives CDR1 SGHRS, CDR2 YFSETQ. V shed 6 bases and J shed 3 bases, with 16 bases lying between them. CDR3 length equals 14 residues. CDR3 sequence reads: CASKINRAHYEQYF. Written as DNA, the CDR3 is TGCGCCAGCAAGATAAACAGGGCCCACTACGAGCAGTACTTC.